This TCR beta chain was retrieved from a study of PD-1 blockade in classical Hodgkin lymphoma. Regarding the study as a whole: TCR diversity rose significantly by C4D1 in CD4+ but not CD8+ cells.

CDR3 size: 16 residues. V dropped 2 bases and J dropped 0 bases, with 11 bases sitting between them. Per germline, CDR1 MNHNS and CDR2 SASEGT. With regard to this clone: Its target is not known.

The patients all showed relapse after autologous stem cell transplantation, while their brentuximab vedotin exposure varied. Best responses included complete response and partial response; otherwise, the best response was progressive disease. Assay used: immunoSEQ multiplex PCR; TCRdb lists only in-frame clones, some missing. The sample includes some 25,000 clones, around 73% of them seen just once. The sequence was obtained from a human donor with classical Hodgkin lymphoma. The chain links TRBV6-1 to TRBJ1-5; D remains unclear. Sequences were derived from peripheral blood mononuclear cells (PBMCs), sampled before the second cycle of nivolumab. As DNA, the CDR3 is TGTGCCAGCAGTGAAATGGGCAGTTATAGCAATCAGCCCCAGCATTTT. Protein product: CASSEMGSYSNQPQHF.